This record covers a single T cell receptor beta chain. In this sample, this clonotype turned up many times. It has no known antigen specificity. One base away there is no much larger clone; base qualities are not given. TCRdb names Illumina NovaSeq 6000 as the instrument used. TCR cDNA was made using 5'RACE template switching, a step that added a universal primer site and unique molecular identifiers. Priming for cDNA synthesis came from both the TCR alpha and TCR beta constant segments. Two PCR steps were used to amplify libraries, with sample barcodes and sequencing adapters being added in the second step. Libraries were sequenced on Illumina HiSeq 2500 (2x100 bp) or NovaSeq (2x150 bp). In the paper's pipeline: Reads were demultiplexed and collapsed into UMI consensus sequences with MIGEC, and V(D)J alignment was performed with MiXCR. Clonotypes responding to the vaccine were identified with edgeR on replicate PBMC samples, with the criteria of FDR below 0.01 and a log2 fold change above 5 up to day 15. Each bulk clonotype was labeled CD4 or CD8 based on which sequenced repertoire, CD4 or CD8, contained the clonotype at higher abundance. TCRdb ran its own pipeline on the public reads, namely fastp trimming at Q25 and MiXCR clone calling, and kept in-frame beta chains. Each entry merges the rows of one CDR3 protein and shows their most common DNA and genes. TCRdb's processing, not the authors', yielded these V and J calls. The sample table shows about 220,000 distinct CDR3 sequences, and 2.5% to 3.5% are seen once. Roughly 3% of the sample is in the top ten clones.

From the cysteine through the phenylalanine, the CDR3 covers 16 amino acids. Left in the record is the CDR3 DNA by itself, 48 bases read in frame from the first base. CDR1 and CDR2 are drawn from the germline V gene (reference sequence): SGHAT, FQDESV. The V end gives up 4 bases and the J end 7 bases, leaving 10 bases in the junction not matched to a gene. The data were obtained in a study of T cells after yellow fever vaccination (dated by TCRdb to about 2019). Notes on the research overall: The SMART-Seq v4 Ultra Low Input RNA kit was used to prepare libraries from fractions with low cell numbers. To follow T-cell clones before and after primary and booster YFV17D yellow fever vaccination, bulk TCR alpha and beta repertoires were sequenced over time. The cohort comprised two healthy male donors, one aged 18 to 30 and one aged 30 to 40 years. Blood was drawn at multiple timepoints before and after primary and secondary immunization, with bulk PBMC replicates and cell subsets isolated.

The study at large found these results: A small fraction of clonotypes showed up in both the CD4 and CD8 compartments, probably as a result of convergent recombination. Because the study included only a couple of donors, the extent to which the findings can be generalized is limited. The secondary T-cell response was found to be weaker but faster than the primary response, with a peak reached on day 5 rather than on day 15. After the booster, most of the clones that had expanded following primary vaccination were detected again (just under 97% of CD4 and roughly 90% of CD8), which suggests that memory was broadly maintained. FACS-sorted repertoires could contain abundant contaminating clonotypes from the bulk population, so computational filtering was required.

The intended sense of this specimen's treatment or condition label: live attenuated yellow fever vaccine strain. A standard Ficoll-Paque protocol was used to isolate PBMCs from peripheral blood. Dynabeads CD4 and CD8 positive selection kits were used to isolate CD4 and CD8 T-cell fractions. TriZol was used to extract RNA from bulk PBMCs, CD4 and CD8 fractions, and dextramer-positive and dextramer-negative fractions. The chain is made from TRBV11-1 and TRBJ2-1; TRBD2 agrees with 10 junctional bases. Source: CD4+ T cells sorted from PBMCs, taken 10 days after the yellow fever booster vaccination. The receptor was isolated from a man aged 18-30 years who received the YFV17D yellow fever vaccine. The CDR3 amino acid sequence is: CASSSPLAGAINEQFF. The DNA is TGTGCCAGCAGCTCACCTCTAGCGGGGGCCATAAATGAGCAGTTCTTC.